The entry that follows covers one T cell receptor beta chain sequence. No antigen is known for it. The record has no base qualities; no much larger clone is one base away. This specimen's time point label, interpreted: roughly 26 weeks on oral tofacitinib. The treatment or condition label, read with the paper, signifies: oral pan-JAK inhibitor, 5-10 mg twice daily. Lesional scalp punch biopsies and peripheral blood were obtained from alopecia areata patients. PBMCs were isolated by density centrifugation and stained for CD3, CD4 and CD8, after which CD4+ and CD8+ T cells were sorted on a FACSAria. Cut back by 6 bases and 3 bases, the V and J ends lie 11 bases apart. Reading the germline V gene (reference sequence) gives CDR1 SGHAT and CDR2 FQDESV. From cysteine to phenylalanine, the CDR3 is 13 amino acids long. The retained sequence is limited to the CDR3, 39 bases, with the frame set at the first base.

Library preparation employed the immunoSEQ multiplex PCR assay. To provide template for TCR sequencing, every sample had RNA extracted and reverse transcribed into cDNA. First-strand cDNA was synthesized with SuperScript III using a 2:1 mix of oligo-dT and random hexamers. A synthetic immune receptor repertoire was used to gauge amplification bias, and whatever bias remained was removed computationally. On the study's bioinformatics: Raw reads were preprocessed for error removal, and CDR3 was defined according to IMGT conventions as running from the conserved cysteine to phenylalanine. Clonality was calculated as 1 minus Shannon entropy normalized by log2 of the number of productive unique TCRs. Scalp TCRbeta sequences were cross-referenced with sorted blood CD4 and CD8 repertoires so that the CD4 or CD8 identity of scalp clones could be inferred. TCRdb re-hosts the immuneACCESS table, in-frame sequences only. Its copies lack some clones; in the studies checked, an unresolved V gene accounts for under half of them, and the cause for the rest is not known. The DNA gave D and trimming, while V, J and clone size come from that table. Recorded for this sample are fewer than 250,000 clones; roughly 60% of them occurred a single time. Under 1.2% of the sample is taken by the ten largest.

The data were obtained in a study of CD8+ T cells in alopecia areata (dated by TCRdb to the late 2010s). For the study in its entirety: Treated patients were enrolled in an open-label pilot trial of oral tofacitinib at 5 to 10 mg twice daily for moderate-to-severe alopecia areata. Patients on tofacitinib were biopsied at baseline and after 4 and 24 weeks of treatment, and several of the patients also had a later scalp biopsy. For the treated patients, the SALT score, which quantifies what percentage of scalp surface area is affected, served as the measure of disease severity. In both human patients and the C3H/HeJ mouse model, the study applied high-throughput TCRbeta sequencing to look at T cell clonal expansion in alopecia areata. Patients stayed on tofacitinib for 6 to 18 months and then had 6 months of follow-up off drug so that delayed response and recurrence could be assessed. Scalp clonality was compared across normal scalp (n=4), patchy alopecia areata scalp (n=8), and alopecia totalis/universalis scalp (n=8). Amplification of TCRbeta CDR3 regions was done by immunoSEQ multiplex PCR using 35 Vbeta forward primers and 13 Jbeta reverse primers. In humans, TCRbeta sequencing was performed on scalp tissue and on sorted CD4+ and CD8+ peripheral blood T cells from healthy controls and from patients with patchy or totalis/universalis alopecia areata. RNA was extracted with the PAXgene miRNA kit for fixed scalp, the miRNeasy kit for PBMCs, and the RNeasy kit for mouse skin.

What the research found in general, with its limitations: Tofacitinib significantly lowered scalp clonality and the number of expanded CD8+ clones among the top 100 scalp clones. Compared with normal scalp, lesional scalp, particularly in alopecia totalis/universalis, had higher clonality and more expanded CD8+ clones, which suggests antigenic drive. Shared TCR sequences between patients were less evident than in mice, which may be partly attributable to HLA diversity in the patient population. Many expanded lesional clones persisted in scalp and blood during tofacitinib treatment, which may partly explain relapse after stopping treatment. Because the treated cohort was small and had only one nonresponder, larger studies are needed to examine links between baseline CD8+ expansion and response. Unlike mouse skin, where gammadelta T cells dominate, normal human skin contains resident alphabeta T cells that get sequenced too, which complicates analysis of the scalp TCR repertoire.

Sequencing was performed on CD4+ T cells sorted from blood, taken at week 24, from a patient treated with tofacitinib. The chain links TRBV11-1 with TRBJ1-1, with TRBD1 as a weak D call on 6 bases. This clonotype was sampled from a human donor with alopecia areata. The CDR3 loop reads CASRLRGDTEAFF. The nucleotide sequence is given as TGTGCCAGCAGACTCAGGGGAGACACTGAAGCTTTCTTT.